Listed here are 23 T cell receptor beta chains from one sample, sequenced in a study of blood T cell repertoires in COVID-19. Profiled with immunoSEQ multiplex PCR; TCRdb holds only in-frame clones, not every one. Of tens of thousands of clones in the sample, 89% are singletons; the top ten hold more than 4.5%. The sequencing input was peripheral blood. These TCRs come from a man in his sixties with COVID-19, enrolled during active disease.

V is TRBV6-6 and J is TRBJ1-2; 8 nucleotides align to TRBD1. The V gene end was trimmed by 2 bases and the J gene end by 4 bases; junction bases not matched to a gene: 6. The CDR3 covers 15 residues. Germline assignment: CDR1 MNHNY and CDR2 SVGAGI (reference sequence). The CDR3 region is CASSYPMDRAYGYTF. The CDR3 DNA is TGTGCCAGCAGTTACCCTATGGACAGGGCCTATGGCTACACCTTC.

This clone was seen only once. The chain combines TRBV21-1 with TRBJ1-4; the DNA was not used to check the table's D call, TRBD1. TRBV21-1 is a recognized pseudogene. The CDR3 totals 15 residues. The CDR3 loop is CASTSGQLLNEKLFF. In DNA, the CDR3 is TGTGCCAGCACCTCAGGACAGCTGCTTAATGAAAAACTGTTTTTT.

The V and J genes are TRBV5-4 and TRBJ1-5; D possibly corresponds to TRBD1 (5 bases). Per the germline V gene, CDR1 is SGHNT and CDR2 is YYREEE (reference sequence). The ends were cut back, 0 bases at V and 0 bases at J, with 13 bases in the middle. The CDR3 is 17 amino acids. Written as DNA, the CDR3 is TGTGCCAGCAGCTTGGTCACCTCGACAGTTAGCAATCAGCCCCAGCATTTT. It is translated as CASSLVTSTVSNQPQHF.

The chain employs TRBV12-5 and TRBJ2-1; a possible D gene is TRBD2 (6 bases). Germline CDR1 reads LGHNT; CDR2 reads FRNRAP. The CDR3 is 12 residues long. V lost 2 bases, J lost 8 bases, and 7 bases lay in between. The CDR3 coding sequence is TGTGCTAGTGGTTTGTCGGGGGATGAGCAGTTCTTC. This codes for CASGLSGDEQFF.

The chain couples TRBV29-1 to TRBJ1-1; D not resolved. The V end was cut by 4 bases, the J end by 0 bases, with 9 bases between. The CDR3 has 13 residues. CDR1 is SQVTM, CDR2 ANQGSEA, per germline. The CDR3 protein is CSVAGTVNTEAFF. In DNA form, the CDR3 reads TGCAGCGTTGCCGGCACAGTGAACACTGAAGCTTTCTTT.

The rearrangement uses TRBV27 and TRBJ1-3; perhaps TRBD1 as D (6 bases). Per germline, CDR1 MNHEY and CDR2 SMNVEV (reference sequence). The CDR3 has 14 amino acids. Trimming cost V 2 bases and J 4 bases, with 9 bases left between them. The CDR3 DNA is TGTGCCAGCAGTTTAACAGGGCTGGGAAACACCATATATTTT. Translated: CASSLTGLGNTIYF.

The V call is TRBV5-1, the J call TRBJ1-6, with 9 bases identical to TRBD1. The CDR3 loop spans 15 amino acids. Germline values: CDR1 SGHRS, CDR2 YFSETQ. Trimming cost V 1 base and J 10 bases; bases outside gene matches: 6. This CDR3 reads CASSLTGQGRSPLHF. The CDR3 DNA sequence: TGCGCCAGCAGCTTGACGGGACAGGGCAGATCACCCCTCCACTTT.

The chain links TRBV13 to TRBJ1-4; D call uncertain. Germline values: CDR1 PRHDT, CDR2 FYEKMQ (reference sequence). The CDR3 extends over 17 amino acids. The ends were cut back, 5 bases at V and 10 bases at J, with 26 bases in the middle. For the CDR3, the DNA is TGTGCCAGCAGCCAGGCGGGAGGGATACGTTCTCTCGGAAAACTGTTTTTT. The encoded protein is CASSQAGGIRSLGKLFF.

The chain couples TRBV7-8 to TRBJ1-5; perhaps TRBD1 as D (6 bases). The V end was cut by 0 bases, the J end by 6 bases, with 21 bases between. Germline CDR1 is SGHVS and CDR2 is FQNEAQ. CDR3 size: 18 residues. The CDR3 coding sequence is TGTGCCAGCAGCTTAGCGTTCAGGGGATCTGGGGAGGGTCAGCCCCAGCATTTT. This sequence encodes CASSLAFRGSGEGQPQHF.

The chain couples TRBV5-1 to TRBJ2-3; TRBD1 aligns across 10 bases. The CDR3 loop spans 16 amino acids. The germline V gene encodes CDR1 SGHRS and CDR2 YFSETQ. The J segment lost 4 bases and the V segment lost 0 bases, leaving 5 bases of the junction unmatched. CDR3 region: CASSLDATGGPDTQYF. CDR3 in DNA: TGCGCCAGCAGCTTGGACGCGACAGGGGGCCCAGATACGCAGTATTTT.

V gene TRBV11-1 combines with J gene TRBJ1-1, with D unresolved. Deletions cut 7 bases from V and 6 bases from J, with 3 bases between. The germline CDR1 and CDR2 sequences are SGHAT and FQDESV (reference sequence). CDR3 length: 9 residues. CDR3 sequence: CASKPEAFF. The CDR3, as DNA: TGTGCCAGCAAGCCTGAAGCTTTCTTT.

The chain couples TRBV5-6 to TRBJ2-1; D gene unclear. The V gene lost 2 bases and the J gene lost 8 bases, with 8 bases spanning the gap. Per germline, CDR1 SGHDT and CDR2 YYEEEE. The CDR3 loop spans 12 amino acids. In DNA, the CDR3 is TGTGCCAGCAGCTTAGAGGCATATGAGCAGTTCTTC. Residues: CASSLEAYEQFF.

As DNA, the CDR3 is TGTGCCTGGAGTGCTACAGGGCACTATGGCTACACCTTC. Translating it yields CAWSATGHYGYTF. The V call is TRBV30, the J call TRBJ1-2, with D perhaps matching TRBD1 (6 bases). V was pared by 1 base and J by 3 bases, with 9 bases between. In germline, CDR1 is GTSNPN, CDR2 SVGIG (reference sequence). The CDR3 has 13 amino acids.

The chain couples TRBV4-1 to TRBJ2-7; 7 nucleotides align to TRBD1. Trimming cost V 2 bases and J 2 bases; bases outside gene matches: 6. The CDR3 has 15 amino acids. Germline lookup yields CDR1 MGHRA and CDR2 YSYEKL. CDR3 amino acids: CASSQTEQGTYEQYF. CDR3 in DNA: TGCGCCAGCAGCCAAACAGAACAGGGGACCTACGAGCAGTACTTC.

The chain employs TRBV19 and TRBJ1-2; perhaps TRBD1 as D (5 bases). CDR3 length: 14 residues. From germline, CDR1 is LNHDA and CDR2 SQIVND (reference sequence). V dropped 5 bases and J dropped 1 base, with 11 bases sitting between them. The DNA for the CDR3 is TGTGCCAGTAGTCCTTTTAGGGGTAACTATGGCTACACCTTC. The encoded protein is CASSPFRGNYGYTF. Filled out from reference TRBV19 and TRBJ1-2, the complete variable domain reads DGGITQSPKYLFRKEGQNVTLSCEQNLNHDAMYWYRQDPGQGLRLIYYSQIVNDFQKGDIAEGYSVSREKKESFPLTVTSAQKNPTAFYLCASSPFRGNYGYTFGSGTRLTVV.

CDR3 coding DNA: TGTGCCAGCAGCCAAAGGTGGGGCTCAGGGGCCAACGTCCTGACTTTC. Translated: CASSQRWGSGANVLTF. The chain employs TRBV7-3 and TRBJ2-6; possible D gene TRBD1, 5 bases. Per germline, CDR1 SGHTA and CDR2 FQGTGA. Deletions cut 5 bases from V and 4 bases from J, with 15 bases between. The CDR3 runs 16 residues.

The chain is built from TRBV15 and TRBJ1-3, with D possibly being TRBD1 (5 bases). The length of the CDR3 is 14 residues. The V and J ends lost 8 bases and 0 bases respectively, with 11 bases between them. Germline V gives CDR1 LNHNV, CDR2 YYDKDF (reference sequence). CDR3 region: CATGFGGSGNTIYF. The CDR3 DNA is TGTGCCACCGGCTTCGGGGGCTCTGGAAACACCATATATTTT.

The gene calls are TRBV19 and TRBJ1-6; D ambiguous. Looked up from germline, CDR1 is LNHDA and CDR2 is SQIVND (reference sequence). The V and J ends lost 5 bases and 8 bases respectively, with 13 bases between them. The CDR3 loop spans 14 amino acids. Written as DNA, the CDR3 is TGTGCCAGTAGTGGAGCGGCAGAGGATTCACCCCTCCACTTT. Amino acid sequence: CASSGAAEDSPLHF.

A single count supports this clone. The rearrangement uses TRBV7-9 and TRBJ1-2, with TRBD1 matching over 7 bases. Germline V gene lookup returns CDR1 SEHNR and CDR2 FQNEAQ (reference sequence). Trimming at V came to 5 bases and at J to 4 bases, leaving 7 bases not matched to a gene. This CDR3 is 14 amino acids long. The CDR3 region has the DNA TGTGCCAGCAGCGGCCAGGGGGGAGGCTATGGCTACACCTTC. Its protein product is CASSGQGGGYGYTF.

As DNA, the CDR3 is TGCGCCAGCAGCTTGGACAGGGTGTCCTACGAGCAGTACTTC. This codes for CASSLDRVSYEQYF. The rearrangement links TRBV5-1 to TRBJ2-7; the D gene is possibly TRBD1 (6 bases). CDR1 is SGHRS and CDR2 is YFSETQ in the germline V gene. The CDR3 length is 14 residues. The germline V and J ends were trimmed by 0 bases and 1 base, with 8 bases remaining between them.

V and J are TRBV7-9 and TRBJ1-6, with D tentatively TRBD1 (5 bases). Germline-derived CDR1 and CDR2 are SEHNR and FQNEAQ (reference sequence). The V and J ends lost 5 bases and 9 bases respectively, with 14 bases between them. The CDR3 runs to 14 residues. The DNA of the CDR3 is TGTGCCAGCAGCCTAAACCAGGGTGGTTCACCCCTCCACTTT. This translates into CASSLNQGGSPLHF.

This chain connects TRBV5-8 to TRBJ2-7; no definite D call. This CDR3 is built from 13 residues. The V gene's germline CDR1 is SGHTS and CDR2 YDEGEE. V shed 4 bases and J shed 2 bases, with 10 bases lying between them. DNA of the CDR3: TGTGCCAGCAGCCACAGAAGCACCTACGAGCAGTACTTC. It codes for CASSHRSTYEQYF.

The CDR3 bases are TGTGCCAGCAGCGTAGCGAGGGATGAGCAGTTCTTC. Its translation is CASSVARDEQFF. The rearrangement links TRBV9 to TRBJ2-1, with D perhaps matching TRBD2 (5 bases). The CDR3 has 12 residues. Germline CDR1 is SGDLS and CDR2 is YYNGEE. Deletions cut 0 bases from V and 8 bases from J, with 6 bases between.